This entry lists 15 T cell receptor beta chains sequenced from one sample in a study of breast tumors, draining lymph nodes, adjacent tissues. Samples came from axillary lymph nodes draining the breast cancer. In TCRdb, the multiplex PCR reads were re-called with MiXCR into one record per CDR3 protein. The table lists about 180,000 distinct CDR3 sequences, 30% to 35% of them singletons. Sequencing input: axillary lymph node tissue. The receptors derive from a female donor with breast cancer. Some clones in this sample may be carry-over from other donors' samples.

This CDR3 reads CASSPLGSFGYTF. The DNA of the CDR3 is TGTGCCAGCAGTCCCCTTGGGAGCTTTGGCTACACCTTC. The chain has TRBV27 and TRBJ1-2, with unresolved D. Trimming removed 5 bases at V and 7 bases at J, with 14 bases between. CDR3 length: 13 amino acids. CDR1 and CDR2 from the germline V gene are MNHEY and SMNVEV (reference sequence).

This clonotype appeared a single time. The chain employs TRBV27 and TRBJ1-6; 9 positions agree with TRBD1. This CDR3 comprises 17 residues. The V gene's germline CDR1 is MNHEY and CDR2 SMNVEV (reference sequence). V gave up 3 bases and J gave up 7 bases; unmatched junction bases: 10. In DNA form, the CDR3 reads TGTGCCAGCAGTTTGTGGGGCGGGACAGGGACCAATTCACCCCTCCACTTT. Its translation: CASSLWGGTGTNSPLHF.

This clonotype was counted at least ten times. The chain combines TRBV7-6 with TRBJ2-7; 7 positions agree with TRBD2. J lost 3 bases, V lost 5 bases, and 19 bases had no gene match. The germline gives CDR1 SGHVS, CDR2 FNYEAQ. CDR3 size: 18 residues. The CDR3 is CASSPAVAGDQIYYEQYF. The CDR3 DNA is TGTGCCAGCAGCCCCGCGGTTGCGGGGGACCAAATTTACTACGAGCAGTACTTC.

This clonotype has just a few counts. V and J are TRBV6-1 and TRBJ2-5; TRBD2 matches at 13 bases. V was clipped by 5 bases and J by 2 bases; unmatched bases: 2. Germline V gives CDR1 MNHNS, CDR2 SASEGT. The CDR3 is 15 amino acids. CDR3 in DNA: TGTGCCAGCAGTCAACTAGCGGGGGGGCAAGAGACCCAGTACTTC. Translation: CASSQLAGGQETQYF.

Concerning this clonotype: A much larger clonotype is one base distant, so this may be a read error. The V gene is TRBV3-1, the J gene TRBJ1-4; D gene uncertain. This CDR3 comprises 15 residues. Per the germline V gene, CDR1 is LGHDT and CDR2 is YNNKEL (reference sequence). CDR3 region: CASSPRGRVAEKLVF. Written as DNA, the CDR3 is TGTGCCAGCAGCCCCCGCGGGAGGGTCGCTGAAAAACTGGTTTTT.

The chain employs TRBV7-8 and TRBJ2-3; TRBD1 or TRBD2 may be the D gene (7 bases each). Trimming shortened V by 5 bases and J by 5 bases, and 14 bases separated the two germline ends. The CDR3 totals 14 residues. From germline, CDR1 is SGHVS and CDR2 FQNEAQ. The CDR3 bases are TGTGCCAGCAGCCGCTCCAGGGGGGGAGATACGCAGTATTTT. This encodes CASSRSRGGDTQYF.

About this clonotype: This may come from a read error, since a much larger clone is one base off. The V gene is TRBV11-2, the J gene TRBJ2-1, with 8 positions matching TRBD1. In germline, CDR1 is SGHAT, CDR2 FQNNGV. Germline trimming cut 5 bases from V and 10 bases from J; bases unmatched to any gene: 10. The CDR3 runs 14 residues. CDR3 in amino acids: CASSRRDRTREQFF. In DNA, the CDR3 is TGTGCCAGCAGCCGTCGGGACAGGACCCGGGAGCAGTTCTTC.

This clonotype occurred a few times. The chain links TRBV11-2 to TRBJ2-2, with D perhaps matching TRBD1 or TRBD2 (5 bases each). V dropped 4 bases and J dropped 4 bases, with 13 bases sitting between them. CDR3 length equals 15 residues. Germline values: CDR1 SGHAT, CDR2 FQNNGV. CDR3 DNA: TGTGCCAGCAGCTGGGACGGTTTAACCACCGGGGAGCTGTTTTTT. This codes for CASSWDGLTTGELFF.

Comment on this clonotype: The CDR3 end shows no conserved phenylalanine or tryptophan, and so a read error is likely. The limits of the CDR3 on the DNA are not certain, so only TCRdb's listed CDR3 is given. The chain couples TRBV7-3 to TRBJ2-3. The CDR3 comprises 8 residues, both ends counted. Germline loops: CDR1 SGHTA, CDR2 FQGTGA. This CDR3 is CASSLDGS.

This clonotype was recorded many times. V gene TRBV5-1 combines with J gene TRBJ2-5, with TRBD1 identical over 7 bases. The CDR3 consists of 14 residues. V gave up 4 bases and J gave up 2 bases; unmatched junction bases: 5. Germline CDR1 reads SGHRS; CDR2 reads YFSETQ. The CDR3 spells CASSQQGIQETQYF. The CDR3 DNA sequence: TGCGCCAGCAGCCAACAGGGGATTCAAGAGACCCAGTACTTC.

This clonotype came up many times. The CDR3 DNA reads TGTGCCAGCAGGTGGGCGGGAGGAAGTGAGCAGTTCTTC. This encodes CASRWAGGSEQFF. The V gene is TRBV19, the J gene TRBJ2-1; TRBD2 matches 8 bases. CDR1 and CDR2 (germline): LNHDA, SQIVND (reference sequence). The CDR3 totals 13 residues. With 9 bases clipped from V and 9 bases from J, the junction kept 10 bases outside the gene matches.

This clonotype was counted ten times or more. The gene calls are TRBV3-1 and TRBJ2-5; TRBD2 matches 7 bases. The J segment lost 5 bases and the V segment lost 3 bases, leaving 6 bases of the junction unmatched. The CDR3 loop spans 14 amino acids. Germline assignment: CDR1 LGHDT and CDR2 YNNKEL (reference sequence). CDR3 amino acids: CASSQLSGKETQYF. In DNA, the CDR3 is TGTGCCAGCAGCCAGTTAAGCGGGAAGGAGACCCAGTACTTC.

This clonotype was counted ten times or more. The chain joins TRBV2 to TRBJ2-3; tentative D call: TRBD2 (5 bases). The CDR3 is 12 amino acids. Trimming took off 6 bases at V and 3 bases at J, with 7 bases between the two ends. Per the germline V gene, CDR1 is SNHLY and CDR2 is FYNNEI. The CDR3 DNA is TGTGCCAGCAGAGCGGAGACAGATACGCAGTATTTT. Protein product: CASRAETDTQYF.

This clonotype came up once. The chain joins TRBV7-8 to TRBJ2-4, with TRBD1 as a possible D gene (6 bases). V was clipped by 3 bases and J by 0 bases, with 12 bases between them. The CDR3 has 16 amino acids. CDR1 SGHVS and CDR2 FQNEAQ come from the germline V gene. The CDR3 nucleotides read TGTGCCAGCAGCTTGTTCCAGGGGCTAGCCAAAAACATTCAGTACTTC. Translation: CASSLFQGLAKNIQYF.

This clonotype was counted only a few times. It may be a read error: a sequence one base away is much more abundant. This chain joins TRBV12-3 or TRBV12-4 and TRBJ1-2; 9 positions match TRBD1. The CDR3 loop spans 14 amino acids. CDR3 DNA sequence: TGTGCCAGCAGTCCCTCGGACAGGGGAAGCGGCTACCCCTTC. Translation: CASSPSDRGSGYPF.